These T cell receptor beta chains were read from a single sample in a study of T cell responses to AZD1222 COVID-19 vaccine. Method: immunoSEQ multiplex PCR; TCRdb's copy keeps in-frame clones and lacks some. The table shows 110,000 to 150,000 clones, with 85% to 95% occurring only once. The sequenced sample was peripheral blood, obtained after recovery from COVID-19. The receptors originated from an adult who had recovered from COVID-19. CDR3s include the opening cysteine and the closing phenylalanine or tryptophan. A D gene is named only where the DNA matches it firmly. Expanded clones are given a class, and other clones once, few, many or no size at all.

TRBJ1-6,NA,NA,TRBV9,TGTGCCAGCAGCGTAGTCGCGGGACATGATTCACCCCTCCACTTT,CASSVVAGHDSPLHF
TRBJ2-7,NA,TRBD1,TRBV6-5,TGTGCCACCTACAGGGGCTACGAGCAGTACTTC,CATYRGYEQYF
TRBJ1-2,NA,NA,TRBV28,TGTGCCAGCAGTTCCGGACAAGACTATGGCTACACCTTC,CASSSGQDYGYTF
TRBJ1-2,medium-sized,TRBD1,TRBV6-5,TGTGCCAGCAGGAGAGCTACAGGGGGCCGGGATGGCTACACCTTC,CASRRATGGRDGYTF
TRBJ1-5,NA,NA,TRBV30,TGTGCCTGGAGTCCCCGACGGGGGGGGTATAGCAATCAGCCCCAGCATTTT,CAWSPRRGGYSNQPQHF
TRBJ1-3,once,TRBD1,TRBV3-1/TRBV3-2,TGTGCCAGCTCCGAAACTATTATAGGACAGGGGGCTTTGGGAAACACCATATATTTT,CASSETIIGQGALGNTIYF
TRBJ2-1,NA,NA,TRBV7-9,TGTGCCAGCAGCTCCCCCGCGGCTAGTAACTACAATGAGCAGTTCTTC,CASSSPAASNYNEQFF
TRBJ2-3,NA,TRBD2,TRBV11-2,TGTGCCAGCAGCGGACTGAGACTAGCGGGTATCACAGATACGCAGTATTTT,CASSGLRLAGITDTQYF
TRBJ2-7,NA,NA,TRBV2,TGTGCCAGCAGTGAAGAGGTAGGGCAGGGATCTTACGAGCAGTACTTC,CASSEEVGQGSYEQYF
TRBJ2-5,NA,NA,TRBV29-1,TGCAGCGTTAGGGTGGGAGAGACCCAGTACTTC,CSVRVGETQYF
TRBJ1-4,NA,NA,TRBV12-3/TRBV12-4,TGTGCCAGCAGTCGGCGGGAAAAACTGTTTTTT,CASSRREKLFF
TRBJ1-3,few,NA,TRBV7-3,TGTGCCAGCAGCTTATGTCCAGGGGAGGTCCTCTTGAACACCATATATTTT,CASSLCPGEVLLNTIYF
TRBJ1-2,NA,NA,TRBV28,TGTGCCAGCAGTTTATATACCCTCGGGACGGAAAACTATGGCTACACCTTC,CASSLYTLGTENYGYTF
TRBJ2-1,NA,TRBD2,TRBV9,TGTGCCAGCAGCCCCGGACTAGCGGGAAGTATCGGCGATGAGCAGTTCTTC,CASSPGLAGSIGDEQFF
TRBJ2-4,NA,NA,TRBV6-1,TGTGCCAGCAGTGACCCCCTCCCCCCTATTCAGTACTTC,CASSDPLPPIQYF
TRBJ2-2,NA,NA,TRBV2,TGTGCCAGCAGTGATTCTATGGCGACAGATACCGGGGAGCTGTTTTTT,CASSDSMATDTGELFF
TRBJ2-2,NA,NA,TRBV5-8,TGTGCCAGCAGCTTGAGTATTGGTGGGGCCGGGGAGCTGTTTTTT,CASSLSIGGAGELFF
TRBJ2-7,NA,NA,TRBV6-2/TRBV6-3,TGTGCCAGCAGTCCGCCGGGACTCCACGAGCAGTACTTC,CASSPPGLHEQYF
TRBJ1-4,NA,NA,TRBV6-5,TGTGCCAGCAGTTACTCTTTGGGGGAAAAACTGTTTTTT,CASSYSLGEKLFF
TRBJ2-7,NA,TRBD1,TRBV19,TGTGCCAGTAGTTTCTGGACAGGGAGAAACGAGCAGTACTTC,CASSFWTGRNEQYF
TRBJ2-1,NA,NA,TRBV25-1,TGTGCCAGCAGTCAACCCCGAGGGGAAACCTACAATGAGCAGTTCTTC,CASSQPRGETYNEQFF
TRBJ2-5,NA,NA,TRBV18,TGTGCCAGCTCACTCTCCGGGACACCCCAAGAGACCCAGTACTTC,CASSLSGTPQETQYF
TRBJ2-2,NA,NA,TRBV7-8,TGTGCCAGCAGCTTATTTGTCGGGAGCGACACCGGGGAGCTGTTTTTT,CASSLFVGSDTGELFF
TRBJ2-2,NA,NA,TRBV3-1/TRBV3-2,TGTGCCAGCAGCCAAGTCCCTTTCAACACCGGGGAGCTGTTTTTT,CASSQVPFNTGELFF
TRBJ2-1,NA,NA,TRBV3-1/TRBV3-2,TGTGCCAGCAGCCGGCGACAGGGCGGGATGAATGAGCAGTTCTTC,CASSRRQGGMNEQFF
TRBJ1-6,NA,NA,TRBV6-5,TGTGCCAGCACCAGAGGGAATTCACCCCTCCACTTT,CASTRGNSPLHF
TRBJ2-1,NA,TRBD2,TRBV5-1,TGCGCCAGCAGCTTGGTCGGACTAGCGGGAGTTTATGACAATGAGCAGTTCTTC,CASSLVGLAGVYDNEQFF
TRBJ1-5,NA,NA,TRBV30,TGTGCCTGGAGTGCCTCTACAGGGTCGGGCCAGCCCCAGCATTTT,CAWSASTGSGQPQHF
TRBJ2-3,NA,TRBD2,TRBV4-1,TGCGCCAGCAGCCTTTCCCTTACTAGCGGGAGCAACCACCATACGCAGTATTTT,CASSLSLTSGSNHHTQYF
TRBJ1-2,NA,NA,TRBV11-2,TGTGCCAGCAGCTTAGAGGGCTTCTATGGCTACACCTTC,CASSLEGFYGYTF
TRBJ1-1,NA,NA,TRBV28,TGTGCCAGCAGTTCAGTGCCAGTGGGAATGAACACTGAAGCTTTCTTT,CASSSVPVGMNTEAFF
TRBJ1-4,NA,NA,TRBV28,TGTGCCAGCAGTTTAACGGGGGTGACTAATGAAAAACTGTTTTTT,CASSLTGVTNEKLFF
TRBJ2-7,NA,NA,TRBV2,TGTGCCAGCAGTGACAGGGACTCCTCCTACGAGCAGTACTTC,CASSDRDSSYEQYF
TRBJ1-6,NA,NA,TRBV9,TGTGCCAGCAGCGGGTTGACGGAGAATTCACCCCTCCACTTT,CASSGLTENSPLHF
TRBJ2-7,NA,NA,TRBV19,TGTGCCAGTAGTATAGTTACGGAGTCCTACGAGCAGTACTTC,CASSIVTESYEQYF
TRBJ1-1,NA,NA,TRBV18,TGTGCCAGCTCACCCGCAAGGGTGAACACTGAAGCTTTCTTT,CASSPARVNTEAFF
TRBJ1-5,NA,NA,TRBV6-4,TGTGCCAGCAGTGTTCCCCAGGTTTCCCGAAATCAGCCCCAGCATTTT,CASSVPQVSRNQPQHF
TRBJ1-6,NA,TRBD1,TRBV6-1,TGTGCCAGCAGTGAGGGGACAGGGCTCTCCCACCTCCACTTT,CASSEGTGLSHLHF
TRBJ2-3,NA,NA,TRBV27,TGTGCCAGCAGTCCAGACAGGCGCCGCACAGATACGCAGTATTTT,CASSPDRRRTDTQYF
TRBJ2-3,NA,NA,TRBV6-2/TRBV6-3,TGTGCCAGCAGCCCTATCTCTGGGGGAGTGGCTGGAGATACGCAGTATTTT,CASSPISGGVAGDTQYF
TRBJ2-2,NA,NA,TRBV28,TGTGCCAGCAGCCTCCACGGCAGGTGGAACACCGGGGAGCTGTTTTTT,CASSLHGRWNTGELFF
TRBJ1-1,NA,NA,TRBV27,TGTGCCAGCCCCACTGAAGCTTTCTTT,CASPTEAFF
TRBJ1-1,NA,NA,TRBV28,TGTGCCAGCAGTTCCGACGGGACACCGTACGCTGAAGCTTTCTTT,CASSSDGTPYAEAFF
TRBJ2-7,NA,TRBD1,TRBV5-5,TGTGCCAGCAGCCTTTACAGGGGGTACGAGCAGTACTTC,CASSLYRGYEQYF
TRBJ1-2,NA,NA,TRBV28,TGTGCCAGCAGGGCGGTGGGTGAGGACTATGGCTACACCTTC,CASRAVGEDYGYTF
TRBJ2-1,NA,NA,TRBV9,TGTGCCAGCAGCGCTAGACATTACAATGAGCAGTTCTTC,CASSARHYNEQFF
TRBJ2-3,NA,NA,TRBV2,TGTGCCAGCGGCTGGCGGTCCACAGATACGCAGTATTTT,CASGWRSTDTQYF
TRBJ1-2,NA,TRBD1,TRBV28,TGTGCCAGCAGTTCGACCGGGACAGGGGGCGACATCTATGGCTACACCTTC,CASSSTGTGGDIYGYTF
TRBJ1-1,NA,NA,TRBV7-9,TGTGCCAGCAGCCCTGGAGGACAGCTGAACACTGAAGCTTTCTTT,CASSPGGQLNTEAFF
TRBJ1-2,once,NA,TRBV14,TGTGCCAGCAGCCCCATGGGATTTGGCTATGGCTACACCTTC,CASSPMGFGYGYTF
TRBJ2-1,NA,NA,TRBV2,TGTGCCAGCAGTGAAGCGCTATCTGGACTCGAAAAGCAGTTCTTC,CASSEALSGLEKQFF
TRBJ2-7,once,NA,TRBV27,TGTGCCAGCTGGAGCGGAGGGGACGAGCAGTACTTC,CASWSGGDEQYF
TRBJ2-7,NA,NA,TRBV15,TGTGCCACCAGCAACGAGTTGGACAGCATTACCTACGAGCAGTACTTC,CATSNELDSITYEQYF